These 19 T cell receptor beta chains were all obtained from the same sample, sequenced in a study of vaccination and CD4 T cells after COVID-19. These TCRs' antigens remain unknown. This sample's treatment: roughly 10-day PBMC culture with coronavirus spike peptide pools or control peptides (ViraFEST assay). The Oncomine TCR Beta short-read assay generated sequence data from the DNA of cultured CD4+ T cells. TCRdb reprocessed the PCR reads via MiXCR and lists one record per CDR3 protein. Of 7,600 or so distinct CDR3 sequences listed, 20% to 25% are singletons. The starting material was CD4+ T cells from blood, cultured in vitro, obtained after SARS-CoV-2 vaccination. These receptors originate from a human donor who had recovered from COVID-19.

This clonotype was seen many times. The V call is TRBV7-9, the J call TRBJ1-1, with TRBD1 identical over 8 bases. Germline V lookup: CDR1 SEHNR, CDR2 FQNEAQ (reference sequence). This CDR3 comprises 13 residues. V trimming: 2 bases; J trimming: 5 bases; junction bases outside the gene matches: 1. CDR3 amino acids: CASSLTGGTEAFF. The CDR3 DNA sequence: TGTGCCAGCAGCTTAACAGGGGGGACTGAAGCTTTCTTT.

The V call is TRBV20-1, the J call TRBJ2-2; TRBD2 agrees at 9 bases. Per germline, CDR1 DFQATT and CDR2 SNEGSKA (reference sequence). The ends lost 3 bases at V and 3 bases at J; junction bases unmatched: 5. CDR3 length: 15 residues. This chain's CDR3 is CSARVRGRDTGELFF. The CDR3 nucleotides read TGCAGTGCTAGGGTCCGCGGGAGGGACACCGGGGAGCTGTTTTTT.

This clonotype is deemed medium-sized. The CDR3 bases are TGTGCCAGCAGCTCAGACAGGGTCCTCGGGCGGGGCTACACCTTC. Translated: CASSSDRVLGRGYTF. The chain is built from TRBV7-2 and TRBJ1-2; 7 bases agree with TRBD1. J was trimmed by 8 bases and V by 4 bases; bases with no gene match: 13. Germline CDR1 SGHTA, CDR2 FQGNSA. There are 15 residues in the CDR3. Full variable domain (remainder filled in from reference TRBV7-2 and TRBJ1-2): GAGVSQSPSNKVTEKGKDVELRCDPISGHTALYWYRQSLGQGLEFLIYFQGNSAPDKSGLPSDRFSAERTGGSVSTLTIQRTQQEDSAVYLCASSSDRVLGRGYTFGSGTRLTVV.

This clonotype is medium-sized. The CDR3 region is CASSSARGLGYTF. The CDR3 DNA reads as TGTGCCAGCAGTTCGGCCAGGGGGCTTGGCTACACCTTC. V and J are TRBV12-3 or TRBV12-4 and TRBJ1-2, with 8 bases identical to TRBD1. This CDR3 has 13 amino acids. Germline trimming cut 4 bases from V and 7 bases from J; bases unmatched to any gene: 5.

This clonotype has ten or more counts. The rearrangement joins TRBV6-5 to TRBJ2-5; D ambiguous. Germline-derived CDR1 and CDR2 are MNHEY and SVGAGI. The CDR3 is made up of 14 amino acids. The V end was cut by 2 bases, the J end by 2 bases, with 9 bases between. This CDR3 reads CASSYGLKQETQYF. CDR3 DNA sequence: TGTGCCAGCAGTTACGGTTTAAAACAAGAGACCCAGTACTTC.

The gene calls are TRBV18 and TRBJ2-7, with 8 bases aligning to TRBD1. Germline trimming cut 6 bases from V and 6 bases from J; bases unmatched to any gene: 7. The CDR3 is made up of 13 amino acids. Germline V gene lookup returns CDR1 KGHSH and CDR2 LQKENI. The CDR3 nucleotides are TGTGCCAGCTCGCCCGGGACAGGAAGCGAGCAGTACTTC. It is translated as CASSPGTGSEQYF.

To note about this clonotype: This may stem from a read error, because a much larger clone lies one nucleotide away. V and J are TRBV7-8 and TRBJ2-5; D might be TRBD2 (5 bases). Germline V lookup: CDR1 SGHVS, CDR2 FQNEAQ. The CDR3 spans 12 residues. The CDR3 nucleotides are TGTGCCAGCACCAAGCGGACTCAGACCCAGAACTTC. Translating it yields CASTKRTQTQNF.

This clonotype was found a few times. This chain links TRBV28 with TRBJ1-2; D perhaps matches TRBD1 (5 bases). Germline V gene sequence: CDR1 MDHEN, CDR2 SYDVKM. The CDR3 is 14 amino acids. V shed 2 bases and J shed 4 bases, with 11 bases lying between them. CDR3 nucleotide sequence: TGTGCCAGCAGTTTAGAGACAGCCATCTATGGCTACACCTTC. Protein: CASSLETAIYGYTF.

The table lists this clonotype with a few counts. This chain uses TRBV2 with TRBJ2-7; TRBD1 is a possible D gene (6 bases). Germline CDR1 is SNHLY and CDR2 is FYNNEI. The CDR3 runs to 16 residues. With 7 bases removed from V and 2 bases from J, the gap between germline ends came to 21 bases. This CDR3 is CASNHGQTFATYEQYF. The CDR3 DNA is TGTGCCAGCAACCACGGACAGACCTTCGCTACCTACGAGCAGTACTTC.

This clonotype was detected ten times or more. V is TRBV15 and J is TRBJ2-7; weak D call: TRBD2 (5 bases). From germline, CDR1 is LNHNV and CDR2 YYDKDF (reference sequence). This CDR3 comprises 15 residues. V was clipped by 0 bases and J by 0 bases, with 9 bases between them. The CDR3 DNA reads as TGTGCCACCAGCAGAGAGGGAGACCCCTCCTACGAGCAGTACTTC. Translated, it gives CATSREGDPSYEQYF.

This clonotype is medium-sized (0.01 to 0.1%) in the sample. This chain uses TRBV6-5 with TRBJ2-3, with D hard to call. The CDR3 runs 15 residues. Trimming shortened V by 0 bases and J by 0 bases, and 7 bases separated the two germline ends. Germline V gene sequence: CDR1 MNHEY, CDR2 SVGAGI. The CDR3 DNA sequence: TGTGCCAGCAGTTACTCGACTGTCAGCACAGATACGCAGTATTTT. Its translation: CASSYSTVSTDTQYF.

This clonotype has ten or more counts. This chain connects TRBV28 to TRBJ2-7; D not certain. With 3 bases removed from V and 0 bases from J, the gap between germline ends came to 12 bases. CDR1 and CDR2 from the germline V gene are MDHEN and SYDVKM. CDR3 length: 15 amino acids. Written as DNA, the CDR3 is TGTGCCAGCAGTTTTGGTCAGACCTTCTCCTACGAGCAGTACTTC. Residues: CASSFGQTFSYEQYF.

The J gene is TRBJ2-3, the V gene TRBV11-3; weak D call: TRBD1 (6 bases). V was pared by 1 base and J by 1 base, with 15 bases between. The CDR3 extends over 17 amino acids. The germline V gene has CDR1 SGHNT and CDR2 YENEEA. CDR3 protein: CASSLVTGLGGTDTQYF. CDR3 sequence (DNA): TGTGCCAGCAGCTTAGTCACAGGGTTGGGGGGCACAGATACGCAGTATTTT.

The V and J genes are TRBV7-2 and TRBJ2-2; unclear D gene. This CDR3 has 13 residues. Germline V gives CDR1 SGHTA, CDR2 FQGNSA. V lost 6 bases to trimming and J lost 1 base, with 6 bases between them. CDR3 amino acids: CASSGWNTGELFF. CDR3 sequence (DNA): TGTGCCAGCAGTGGGTGGAACACCGGGGAGCTGTTTTTT.

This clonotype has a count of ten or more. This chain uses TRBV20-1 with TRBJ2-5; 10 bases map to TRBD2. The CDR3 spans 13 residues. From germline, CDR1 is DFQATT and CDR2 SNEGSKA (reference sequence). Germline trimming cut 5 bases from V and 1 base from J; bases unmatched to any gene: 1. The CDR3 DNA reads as TGCAGTGCTCCTAGCGGGAGCCAAGAGACCCAGTACTTC. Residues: CSAPSGSQETQYF.

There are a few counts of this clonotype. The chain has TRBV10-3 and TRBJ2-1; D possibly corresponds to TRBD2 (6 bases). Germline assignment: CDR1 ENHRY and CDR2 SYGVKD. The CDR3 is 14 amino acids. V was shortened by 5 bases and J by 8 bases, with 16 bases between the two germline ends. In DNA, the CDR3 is TGTGCCATCAGTCCGGGACTCCTAGGAGATGAGCAGTTCTTC. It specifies CAISPGLLGDEQFF.

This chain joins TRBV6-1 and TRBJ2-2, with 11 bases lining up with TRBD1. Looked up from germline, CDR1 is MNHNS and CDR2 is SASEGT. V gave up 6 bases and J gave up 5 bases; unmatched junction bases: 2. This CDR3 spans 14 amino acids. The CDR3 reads CASSRDRGTGELFF. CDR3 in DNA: TGTGCCAGCAGCCGGGACAGGGGGACCGGGGAGCTGTTTTTT.

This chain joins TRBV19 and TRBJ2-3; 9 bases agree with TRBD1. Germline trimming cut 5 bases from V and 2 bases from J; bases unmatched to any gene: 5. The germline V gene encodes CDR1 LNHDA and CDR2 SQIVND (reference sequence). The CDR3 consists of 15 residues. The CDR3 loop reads CASSWTGDPTDTQYF. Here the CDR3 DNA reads TGTGCCAGTAGTTGGACAGGGGACCCCACAGATACGCAGTATTTT. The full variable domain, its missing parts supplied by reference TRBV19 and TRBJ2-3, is DGGITQSPKYLFRKEGQNVTLSCEQNLNHDAMYWYRQDPGQGLRLIYYSQIVNDFQKGDIAEGYSVSREKKESFPLTVTSAQKNPTAFYLCASSWTGDPTDTQYFGPGTRLTVL.

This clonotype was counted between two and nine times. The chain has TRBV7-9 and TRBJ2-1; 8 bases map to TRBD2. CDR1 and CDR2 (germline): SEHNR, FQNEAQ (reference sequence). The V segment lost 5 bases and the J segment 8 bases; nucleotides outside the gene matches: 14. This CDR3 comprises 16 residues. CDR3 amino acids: CASSPPGLAAKHEQFF. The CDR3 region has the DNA TGTGCCAGCAGCCCCCCAGGACTAGCCGCGAAGCATGAGCAGTTCTTC.